The clone carrying this TCR beta chain showed up many times. Its target is unknown. Each CDR3 protein is one row after TCRdb ran MiXCR on the 5' RACE reads. The sample lists just under 600,000 distinct CDR3 sequences, 13% occurring once. This CDR3 is 12 amino acids long. V lost 5 bases and J 4 bases, leaving 3 bases between the germline ends. The sample originates from a study of T cells after yellow fever vaccination. The wider study: Preparation of fractions with low cell numbers was performed using SMART-Seq v4 Ultra Low Input.

Study-level results: Post-booster repertoires again held most primary-vaccination clones (approximately 96% CD4, roughly 90% CD8). Abundant clonotypes from the bulk population could contaminate FACS-sorted repertoires.

The chain combines TRBV12-3 or TRBV12-4 with TRBJ2-6; D not resolved. The sequencing used PBMCs, collected on the day of the yellow fever booster vaccination. The clonotype originates from a man under 40 who received the YFV17D yellow fever vaccine. CDR3 in amino acids: CASSTGANVLTF. CDR3 nucleotides: TGTGCCAGCAGTACAGGGGCCAACGTCCTGACTTTC.